A selection of T cell receptor beta chains follows, all from one sample in a study of regulatory T cells in long-lasting Graves disease. MiXCR, applied by TCRdb to the multiplex PCR reads, yields one record per CDR3 protein. The sample lists 500,000 to 700,000 distinct CDR3 sequences; 15% to 20% were seen once. These data were likewise used in another study, on T cells in Graves' hyperthyroidism and ophthalmopathy.

The source material was peripheral blood mononuclear cells (PBMCs), sampled at new diagnosis, from a patient treated with antithyroid drugs. Receptor source: a woman in her twenties or thirties with Graves disease. Both conserved end residues are part of each CDR3. A D gene is named only where the DNA matches it firmly. A clone size is listed for some rows: how often the clone was seen (once, few, many), or a class if it is expanded.

D gene: TRBD2
J gene: TRBJ2-1
clone size: .
V gene: TRBV5-1
CDR3 DNA: TGCGCCAGCAGCTTGTCCACCGGGACTAACAATGAGCAGTTCTTC
CDR3 protein: CASSLSTGTNNEQFF

D gene: TRBD1
J gene: TRBJ1-1
clone size: many
V gene: TRBV6-1
CDR3 DNA: TGTGCCAGCAGCAGTGACAGGGACCCTAGGACTGAAGCTTTCTTT
CDR3 protein: CASSSDRDPRTEAFF

D gene: .
J gene: TRBJ2-3
clone size: many
V gene: TRBV2
CDR3 DNA: TGTGCCAGCCGATTCCCCCTGGACCTTCCTAGGGCGGATACGCAGTATTTT
CDR3 protein: CASRFPLDLPRADTQYF

D gene: TRBD1
J gene: TRBJ2-1
clone size: .
V gene: TRBV12-5
CDR3 DNA: TGTGCTAGTGGTTCCGGGACAGGGGTGGGTGAGCAGTTCTTC
CDR3 protein: CASGSGTGVGEQFF

D gene: TRBD1
J gene: TRBJ1-5
clone size: many
V gene: TRBV10-3
CDR3 DNA: TGTGCCATCAGTGGGGACAGGGGGCTGTCAAATCAGCCCCAGCATTTT
CDR3 protein: CAISGDRGLSNQPQHF

D gene: TRBD2
J gene: TRBJ2-7
clone size: many
V gene: TRBV28
CDR3 DNA: TGTGCCAGCAGCCCGTCGCCGGGACTAGCGGGAGTTTTCCACGAGCAGTACTTC
CDR3 protein: CASSPSPGLAGVFHEQYF

D gene: .
J gene: TRBJ2-6
clone size: .
V gene: TRBV19
CDR3 DNA: TGTGCCAGTAGTATAGGGGTAGGGAAAGTCCGGTCTGGGGCCAACGTCCTGACTTTC
CDR3 protein: CASSIGVGKVRSGANVLTF

D gene: .
J gene: TRBJ1-1
clone size: .
V gene: TRBV12-3/TRBV12-4
CDR3 DNA: TGTGCCAGCAGCTCCCTCCGCGGGGTTTCATCTGAAGCTTTCTTT
CDR3 protein: CASSSLRGVSSEAFF

D gene: .
J gene: TRBJ1-5
clone size: .
V gene: TRBV6-5
CDR3 DNA: TGTGCCAGCAGTTACTCGATATCTCCAGGAGGGATATCCAATCAGCCCCAGCATTTT
CDR3 protein: CASSYSISPGGISNQPQHF

D gene: .
J gene: TRBJ2-2
clone size: .
V gene: TRBV19
CDR3 DNA: TGTGCCAGCCAGTCCGGGAGTCCTCCCGCCGGGGAGCTGTTTTTT
CDR3 protein: CASQSGSPPAGELFF

D gene: TRBD2
J gene: TRBJ2-5
clone size: many
V gene: TRBV29-1
CDR3 DNA: TGCAGCGTTTTGGGACTATTCCAAGAGACCCAGTACTTC
CDR3 protein: CSVLGLFQETQYF

D gene: .
J gene: TRBJ2-6
clone size: few
V gene: TRBV6-1
CDR3 DNA: TGTGCCAGCACCCCCTATCCGGGGGCTTTCTCTGGGGCCAACGTCCTGACTTTC
CDR3 protein: CASTPYPGAFSGANVLTF

D gene: TRBD2
J gene: TRBJ2-7
clone size: many
V gene: TRBV9
CDR3 DNA: TGTGCCAGCACCCCGGGAGGGCAGTTCAAAAGCGAGCAGTACTTC
CDR3 protein: CASTPGGQFKSEQYF

D gene: .
J gene: TRBJ2-1
clone size: once
V gene: TRBV18
CDR3 DNA: TGTGCCAGCTCACCACCAGAGTACAATGAGCAGTTCTTC
CDR3 protein: CASSPPEYNEQFF

D gene: .
J gene: TRBJ2-1
clone size: once
V gene: TRBV3-1
CDR3 DNA: TGTGCCAGCAGCCTGGGCGGGCGGGGCGCCTACAATGAGCAGTTCTTC
CDR3 protein: CASSLGGRGAYNEQFF

D gene: .
J gene: TRBJ2-1
clone size: .
V gene: TRBV6-4
CDR3 DNA: TGTGCCAGCAGTGACTCTCCCGGGTACAATGAGCAGTTCTTC
CDR3 protein: CASSDSPGYNEQFF

D gene: .
J gene: TRBJ2-1
clone size: .
V gene: TRBV6-1
CDR3 DNA: TGTGCCAGCGGCGAGGCTAGGCCCAATGAGCAGTTCTTC
CDR3 protein: CASGEARPNEQFF

D gene: .
J gene: TRBJ1-5
clone size: many
V gene: TRBV28
CDR3 DNA: TGTGCCAGCAGTTCGCGGGGGACGGGATATCAGCCCCAGCATTTT
CDR3 protein: CASSSRGTGYQPQHF

D gene: .
J gene: TRBJ2-7
clone size: many
V gene: TRBV9
CDR3 DNA: TGTGCCAGCAGTCCCGGGACCGCGGCCAACGAGCAGTACTTC
CDR3 protein: CASSPGTAANEQYF

D gene: .
J gene: TRBJ2-3
clone size: few
V gene: TRBV27
CDR3 DNA: TGTGCCAGCAGTGTACAGGGGAGGGGTGCAGATACGCAGTATTTT
CDR3 protein: CASSVQGRGADTQYF

D gene: .
J gene: TRBJ1-1
clone size: many
V gene: TRBV28
CDR3 DNA: TGTGCCAGCAGTTTACAGGTCGGGGTTGAAGCTTTCTTT
CDR3 protein: CASSLQVGVEAFF

D gene: .
J gene: TRBJ2-7
clone size: .
V gene: TRBV29-1
CDR3 DNA: TGCAGCGTTGAAGTTAGTCTTTACGAGCAGTACTTC
CDR3 protein: CSVEVSLYEQYF

D gene: .
J gene: TRBJ2-7
clone size: many
V gene: TRBV5-1
CDR3 DNA: TGCGCCAGCAGCTTGGCCTCAGGGGCGATGCGCGAGCAGTACTTC
CDR3 protein: CASSLASGAMREQYF

D gene: TRBD1
J gene: TRBJ2-3
clone size: .
V gene: TRBV7-9
CDR3 DNA: TGTGCCAGCAGCCCTCCCCTCCAGGGGGCTTTTGGTACGCAGTATTTT
CDR3 protein: CASSPPLQGAFGTQYF

D gene: .
J gene: TRBJ1-5
clone size: few
V gene: TRBV7-8
CDR3 DNA: TGTGCCAGCAGCTTATTGTCTTGGGGAGGCAATCAGCCCCAGCATTTT
CDR3 protein: CASSLLSWGGNQPQHF

D gene: .
J gene: TRBJ2-3
clone size: .
V gene: TRBV7-3
CDR3 DNA: TGTGCCAGCAGCTCCCCGTTAGGAGCGAGTGGGGTCACAGATACGCAGTATTTT
CDR3 protein: CASSSPLGASGVTDTQYF

D gene: .
J gene: TRBJ1-1
clone size: .
V gene: TRBV18
CDR3 DNA: TGTGCCAGCTCACCACAGGCGACGAACACTGAAGCTTTCTTT
CDR3 protein: CASSPQATNTEAFF

D gene: TRBD1
J gene: TRBJ2-7
clone size: few
V gene: TRBV24-1
CDR3 DNA: TGTGCCACCAGTGATACGGGACAGGGAGCCTACGAGCAGTACTTC
CDR3 protein: CATSDTGQGAYEQYF

D gene: .
J gene: TRBJ2-1
clone size: many
V gene: TRBV12-3/TRBV12-4
CDR3 DNA: TGTGCCAGCAGTTTATCAGGGGTCCATCCCTACAATGAGCAGTTCTTC
CDR3 protein: CASSLSGVHPYNEQFF

D gene: TRBD1
J gene: TRBJ1-3
clone size: few
V gene: TRBV27
CDR3 DNA: TGTGCCAGCAGTTTAAGGACAGGGGCTGGAAACACCATATATTTT
CDR3 protein: CASSLRTGAGNTIYF

D gene: .
J gene: TRBJ1-2
clone size: .
V gene: TRBV29-1
CDR3 DNA: TGCAGCGTTGAGGTAGGAATGTATGGCTACACCTTC
CDR3 protein: CSVEVGMYGYTF

D gene: TRBD1
J gene: TRBJ1-2
clone size: many
V gene: TRBV7-2
CDR3 DNA: TGTGCCAGCAGCGAGTCAGGGGGGTTTGGCTACACCTTC
CDR3 protein: CASSESGGFGYTF

D gene: TRBD1
J gene: TRBJ2-3
clone size: few
V gene: TRBV27
CDR3 DNA: TGTGCCAGCAGAACACGGGACAGGCGGCTGGACACAGATACGCAGTATTTT
CDR3 protein: CASRTRDRRLDTDTQYF

D gene: TRBD2
J gene: TRBJ2-2
clone size: .
V gene: TRBV6-5
CDR3 DNA: TGTGCCAGCAGTTACGCTCTAGCGGGGGGCGGGGAGCTGTTTTTT
CDR3 protein: CASSYALAGGGELFF

D gene: .
J gene: TRBJ2-5
clone size: many
V gene: TRBV12-3/TRBV12-4
CDR3 DNA: TGTGCCAGCAGTTTAGAGGCAGGGCGAGGGGAGACCCAGTACTTC
CDR3 protein: CASSLEAGRGETQYF

D gene: .
J gene: TRBJ1-1
clone size: .
V gene: TRBV7-9
CDR3 DNA: TGTGCCAGCACCCCGCCGGCCAGAACGGTTACAACTGAAGCTTTCTTT
CDR3 protein: CASTPPARTVTTEAFF

D gene: .
J gene: TRBJ2-5
clone size: many
V gene: TRBV28
CDR3 DNA: TGTGCCAGCAGGGCTGGTGGGGCGACCCAGTACTTC
CDR3 protein: CASRAGGATQYF

D gene: .
J gene: TRBJ2-7
clone size: once
V gene: TRBV30
CDR3 DNA: TGTGCCTGGAGTAGGTCAGGGGTGGTCGGCGTACTCTACGAGCAGTACTTC
CDR3 protein: CAWSRSGVVGVLYEQYF

D gene: .
J gene: TRBJ1-6
clone size: many
V gene: TRBV28
CDR3 DNA: TGTGCCAGCAGTTTCCTCGGGGTTTATTCACCCCTCCACTTT
CDR3 protein: CASSFLGVYSPLHF

D gene: .
J gene: TRBJ2-7
clone size: many
V gene: TRBV28
CDR3 DNA: TGTGCCAGCAGTCCCACCCCAGGGACCGCAACCCACCTCGAGCAGTACTTC
CDR3 protein: CASSPTPGTATHLEQYF

D gene: TRBD1
J gene: TRBJ2-3
clone size: .
V gene: TRBV20-1
CDR3 DNA: TGCAGTGCTTACAGGGGGCTAAGCACAGATACGCAGTATTTT
CDR3 protein: CSAYRGLSTDTQYF

D gene: .
J gene: TRBJ2-7
clone size: many
V gene: TRBV5-6
CDR3 DNA: TGTGCCAGCAGCTCTTCCGGGACACCACGCGAGCAGTACTTC
CDR3 protein: CASSSSGTPREQYF

D gene: .
J gene: TRBJ2-3
clone size: few
V gene: TRBV5-4
CDR3 DNA: TGTGCCAGCAAGGTTTGGGAATCGGATACGCAGTATTTT
CDR3 protein: CASKVWESDTQYF

D gene: TRBD1
J gene: TRBJ1-5
clone size: few
V gene: TRBV19
CDR3 DNA: TGTGCCAGTAGTCTCAGTCCTGCAGGGGGTTATCAGCCCCAGCATTTT
CDR3 protein: CASSLSPAGGYQPQHF

D gene: TRBD1
J gene: TRBJ1-4
clone size: .
V gene: TRBV29-1
CDR3 DNA: TGCAGCGTCCGGACAGGGGGCAAGGGAAAACTGTTTTTT
CDR3 protein: CSVRTGGKGKLFF

D gene: .
J gene: TRBJ2-1
clone size: .
V gene: TRBV27
CDR3 DNA: TGTGCCAGCAGTTTATATCTCAGAGGCGCGAGCTCCTACAATGAGCAGTTCTTC
CDR3 protein: CASSLYLRGASSYNEQFF

D gene: .
J gene: TRBJ2-1
clone size: many
V gene: TRBV28
CDR3 DNA: TGTGCCAGCAGTTATCCGGGGATTGAGTTCTTC
CDR3 protein: CASSYPGIEFF

D gene: .
J gene: TRBJ1-4
clone size: .
V gene: TRBV28
CDR3 DNA: TGTGCCAGCAGTTTACGCCGAGTAACAACTAATGAAAAACTGTTTTTT
CDR3 protein: CASSLRRVTTNEKLFF

D gene: TRBD2
J gene: TRBJ2-7
clone size: many
V gene: TRBV2
CDR3 DNA: TGTGCCAGCAGCCTCCCGCGGGGGAGCGCTTACGAGCAGTACTTC
CDR3 protein: CASSLPRGSAYEQYF

D gene: TRBD1
J gene: TRBJ2-5
clone size: .
V gene: TRBV6-1
CDR3 DNA: TGTGCCAGCACCTGGGACAGGGGTTCCGAGACCCAGTACTTC
CDR3 protein: CASTWDRGSETQYF

D gene: .
J gene: TRBJ2-3
clone size: many
V gene: TRBV30
CDR3 DNA: TGTGCCTGGATTGGGACGAAGATCACAGATACGCAGTATTTT
CDR3 protein: CAWIGTKITDTQYF

D gene: .
J gene: TRBJ1-1
clone size: .
V gene: TRBV7-2
CDR3 DNA: TGTGCCAGCAGCTTAGGGTACAACACTGAAGCTTTCTTT
CDR3 protein: CASSLGYNTEAFF

D gene: .
J gene: TRBJ1-4
clone size: .
V gene: TRBV9
CDR3 DNA: TGTGCCAGCAGCGCAGTAGGGTCCACTAATGAAAAACTGTTTTTT
CDR3 protein: CASSAVGSTNEKLFF

D gene: TRBD1
J gene: TRBJ2-7
clone size: many
V gene: TRBV10-1
CDR3 DNA: TGCGCCAGCAGTGAGTCCGGGACAGGGGCGCGTGAGCAGTACTTC
CDR3 protein: CASSESGTGAREQYF